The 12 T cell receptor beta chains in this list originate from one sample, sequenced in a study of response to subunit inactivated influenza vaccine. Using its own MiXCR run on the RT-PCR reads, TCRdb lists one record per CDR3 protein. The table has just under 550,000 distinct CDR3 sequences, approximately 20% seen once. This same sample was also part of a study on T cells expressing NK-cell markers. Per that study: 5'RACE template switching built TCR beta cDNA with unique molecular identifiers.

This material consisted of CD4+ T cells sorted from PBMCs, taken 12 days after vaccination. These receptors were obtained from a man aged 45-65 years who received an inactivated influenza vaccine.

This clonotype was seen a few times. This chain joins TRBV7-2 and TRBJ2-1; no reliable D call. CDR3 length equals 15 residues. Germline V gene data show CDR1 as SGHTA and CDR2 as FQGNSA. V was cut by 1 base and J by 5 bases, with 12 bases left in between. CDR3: CASSLGVVSDNEQFF. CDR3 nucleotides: TGTGCCAGCAGCTTAGGGGTAGTAAGCGACAATGAGCAGTTCTTC.

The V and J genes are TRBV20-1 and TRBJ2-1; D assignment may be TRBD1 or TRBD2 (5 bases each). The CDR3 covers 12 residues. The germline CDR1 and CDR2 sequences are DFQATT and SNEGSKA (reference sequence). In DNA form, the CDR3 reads TGCATGGGGACCCTCTCCTACAATGAGCAGTTCTTC. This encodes CMGTLSYNEQFF.

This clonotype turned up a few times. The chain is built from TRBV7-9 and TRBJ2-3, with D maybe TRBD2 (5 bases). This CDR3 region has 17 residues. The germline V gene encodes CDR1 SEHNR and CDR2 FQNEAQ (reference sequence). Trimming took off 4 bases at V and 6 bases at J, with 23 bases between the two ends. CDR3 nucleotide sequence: TGTGCCAGCAGCTCGCGTTATGGACTGCGGGCGGACGATACGCAGTATTTT. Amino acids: CASSSRYGLRADDTQYF.

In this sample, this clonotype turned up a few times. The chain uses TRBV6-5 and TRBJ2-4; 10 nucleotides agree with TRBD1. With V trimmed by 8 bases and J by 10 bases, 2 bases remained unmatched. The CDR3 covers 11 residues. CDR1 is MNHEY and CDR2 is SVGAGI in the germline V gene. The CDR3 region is CASGQGEIQYF. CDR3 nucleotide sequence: TGTGCCAGCGGACAGGGGGAAATTCAGTACTTC.

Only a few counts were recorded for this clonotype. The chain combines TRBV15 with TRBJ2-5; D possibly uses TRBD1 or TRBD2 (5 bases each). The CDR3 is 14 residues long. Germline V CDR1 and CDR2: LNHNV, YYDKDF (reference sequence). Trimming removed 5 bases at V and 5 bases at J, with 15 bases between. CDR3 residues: CATSGGRGLETQYF. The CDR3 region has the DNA TGTGCCACCAGCGGGGGTAGGGGTCTGGAGACCCAGTACTTC.

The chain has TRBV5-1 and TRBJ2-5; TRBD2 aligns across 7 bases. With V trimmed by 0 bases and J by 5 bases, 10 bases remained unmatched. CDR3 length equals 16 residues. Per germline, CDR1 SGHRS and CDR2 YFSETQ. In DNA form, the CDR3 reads TGCGCCAGCAGCTTGGATGGCGGGAGCGTTAGGGAGACCCAGTACTTC. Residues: CASSLDGGSVRETQYF.

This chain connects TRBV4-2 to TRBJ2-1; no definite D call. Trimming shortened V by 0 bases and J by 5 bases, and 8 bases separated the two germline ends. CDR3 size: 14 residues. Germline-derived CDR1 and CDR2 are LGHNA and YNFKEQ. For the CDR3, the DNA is TGTGCCAGCAGCCAAGATCTGGCAGACAATGAGCAGTTCTTC. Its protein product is CASSQDLADNEQFF.

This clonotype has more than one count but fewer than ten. The CDR3 bases are TGTGCCAGCAGAGGGACAGGGGGCACAGCTTTCTTT. It codes for CASRGTGGTAFF. The V and J genes are TRBV12-3 or TRBV12-4 and TRBJ1-1; TRBD1 matches at 12 bases. Germline trimming cut 6 bases from V and 10 bases from J; bases unmatched to any gene: 3. The CDR3 contains 12 residues.

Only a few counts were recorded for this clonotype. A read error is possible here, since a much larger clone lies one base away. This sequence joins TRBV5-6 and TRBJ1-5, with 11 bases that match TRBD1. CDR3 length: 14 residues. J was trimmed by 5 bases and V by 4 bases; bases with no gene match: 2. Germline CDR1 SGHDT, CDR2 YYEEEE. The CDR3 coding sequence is TGTGCCAGCAGCCGGACAGGGGGCTATCAGCCCCAGCATTTT. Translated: CASSRTGGYQPQHF.

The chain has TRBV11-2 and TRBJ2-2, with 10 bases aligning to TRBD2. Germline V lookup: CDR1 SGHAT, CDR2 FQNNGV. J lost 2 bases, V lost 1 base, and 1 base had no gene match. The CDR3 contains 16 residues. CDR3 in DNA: TGTGCCAGCAGCTTAGCTAGCGGGGGAAACACCGGGGAGCTGTTTTTT. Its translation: CASSLASGGNTGELFF.

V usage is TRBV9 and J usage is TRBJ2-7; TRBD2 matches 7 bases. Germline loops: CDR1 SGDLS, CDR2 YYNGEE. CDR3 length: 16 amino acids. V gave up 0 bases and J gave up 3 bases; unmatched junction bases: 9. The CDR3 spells CASSVGGGGRLYEQYF. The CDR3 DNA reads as TGTGCCAGCAGCGTAGGGGGCGGGGGTCGTCTCTACGAGCAGTACTTC.

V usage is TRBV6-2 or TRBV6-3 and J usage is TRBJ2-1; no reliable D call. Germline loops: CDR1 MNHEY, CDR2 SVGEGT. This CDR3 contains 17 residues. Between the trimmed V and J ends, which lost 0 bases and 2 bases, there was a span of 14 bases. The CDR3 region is CASSYSRARQTYNEQFF. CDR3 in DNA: TGTGCCAGCAGTTACTCGAGAGCGCGGCAGACCTACAATGAGCAGTTCTTC.